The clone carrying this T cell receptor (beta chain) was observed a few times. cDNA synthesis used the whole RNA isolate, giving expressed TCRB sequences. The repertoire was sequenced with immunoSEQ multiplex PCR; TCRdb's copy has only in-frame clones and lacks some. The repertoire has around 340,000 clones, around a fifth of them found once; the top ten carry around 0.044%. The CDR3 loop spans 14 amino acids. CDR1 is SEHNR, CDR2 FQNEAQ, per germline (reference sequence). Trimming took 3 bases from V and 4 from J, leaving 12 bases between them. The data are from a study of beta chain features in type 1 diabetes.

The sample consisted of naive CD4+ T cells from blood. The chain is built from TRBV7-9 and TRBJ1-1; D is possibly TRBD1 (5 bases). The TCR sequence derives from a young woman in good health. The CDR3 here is CASSLTDSSTEAFF. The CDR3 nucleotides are TGTGCCAGCAGCTTGACAGATTCTTCCACTGAAGCTTTCTTT.